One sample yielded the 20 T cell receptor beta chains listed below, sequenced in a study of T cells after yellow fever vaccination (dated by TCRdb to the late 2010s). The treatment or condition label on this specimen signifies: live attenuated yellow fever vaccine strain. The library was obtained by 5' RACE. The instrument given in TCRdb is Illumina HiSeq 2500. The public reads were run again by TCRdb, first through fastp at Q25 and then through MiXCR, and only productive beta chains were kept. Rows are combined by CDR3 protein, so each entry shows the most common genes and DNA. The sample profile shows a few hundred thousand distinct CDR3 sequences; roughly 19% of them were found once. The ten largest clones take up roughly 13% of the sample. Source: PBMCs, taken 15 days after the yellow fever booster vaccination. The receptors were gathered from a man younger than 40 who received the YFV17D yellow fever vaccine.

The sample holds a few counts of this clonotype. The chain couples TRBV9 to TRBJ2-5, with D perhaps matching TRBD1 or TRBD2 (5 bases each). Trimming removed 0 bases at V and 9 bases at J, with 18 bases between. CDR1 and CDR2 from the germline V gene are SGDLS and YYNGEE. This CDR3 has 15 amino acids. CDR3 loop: CASSVGDRPSQAQYF. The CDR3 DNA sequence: TGTGCCAGCAGCGTAGGGGACCGGCCCAGTCAGGCCCAGTACTTC.

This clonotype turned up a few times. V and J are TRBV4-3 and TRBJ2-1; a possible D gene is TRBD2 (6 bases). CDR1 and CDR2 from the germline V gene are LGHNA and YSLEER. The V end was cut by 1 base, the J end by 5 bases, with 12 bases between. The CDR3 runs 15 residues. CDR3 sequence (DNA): TGCGCCAGCAGCCAAGGGGGCGGGAACCACAATGAGCAGTTCTTC. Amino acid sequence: CASSQGGGNHNEQFF.

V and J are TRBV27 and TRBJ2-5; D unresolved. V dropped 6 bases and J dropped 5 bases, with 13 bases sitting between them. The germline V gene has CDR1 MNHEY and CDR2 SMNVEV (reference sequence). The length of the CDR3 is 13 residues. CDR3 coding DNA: TGTGCCAGCAGGGCCGAAGGGCGGGAGACCCAGTACTTC. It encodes CASRAEGRETQYF.

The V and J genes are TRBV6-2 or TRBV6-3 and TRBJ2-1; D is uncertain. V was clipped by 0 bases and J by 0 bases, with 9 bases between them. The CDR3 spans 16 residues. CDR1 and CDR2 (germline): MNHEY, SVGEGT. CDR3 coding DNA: TGTGCCAGCAGTTACTCTGCAGCCAGCTCCTACAATGAGCAGTTCTTC. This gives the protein CASSYSAASSYNEQFF.

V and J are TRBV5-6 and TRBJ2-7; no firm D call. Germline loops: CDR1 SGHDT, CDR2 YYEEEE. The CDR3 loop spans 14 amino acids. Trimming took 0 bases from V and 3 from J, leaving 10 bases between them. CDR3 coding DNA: TGTGCCAGCAGCTTGGGGCTAAACGACTACGAGCAGTACTTC. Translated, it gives CASSLGLNDYEQYF. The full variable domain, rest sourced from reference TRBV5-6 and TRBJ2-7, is DAGVTQSPTHLIKTRGQQVTLRCSPKSGHDTVSWYQQALGQGPQFIFQYYEEEERQRGNFPDRFSGHQFPNYSSELNVNALLLGDSALYLCASSLGLNDYEQYFGPGTRLTVT.

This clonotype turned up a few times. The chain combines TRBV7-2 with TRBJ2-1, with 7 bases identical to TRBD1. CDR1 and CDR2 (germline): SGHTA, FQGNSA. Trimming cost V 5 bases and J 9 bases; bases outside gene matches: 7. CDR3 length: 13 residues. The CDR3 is CASSTRDRSEQFF. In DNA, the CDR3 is TGTGCCAGCAGCACCCGGGACAGATCTGAGCAGTTCTTC.

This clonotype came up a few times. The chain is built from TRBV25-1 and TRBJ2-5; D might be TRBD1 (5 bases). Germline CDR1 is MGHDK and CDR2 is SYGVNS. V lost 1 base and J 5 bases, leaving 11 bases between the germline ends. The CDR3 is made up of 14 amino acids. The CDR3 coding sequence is TGTGCCAGCAGTGAATCCCTGGGGCAGGAGACCCAGTACTTC. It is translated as CASSESLGQETQYF.

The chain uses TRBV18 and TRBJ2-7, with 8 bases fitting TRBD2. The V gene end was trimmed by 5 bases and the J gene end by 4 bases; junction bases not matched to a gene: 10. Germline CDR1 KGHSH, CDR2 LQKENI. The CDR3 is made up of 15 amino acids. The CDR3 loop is CASSTGSTGGYEQYF. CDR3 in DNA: TGTGCCAGCTCAACCGGGAGCACGGGGGGGTACGAGCAGTACTTC. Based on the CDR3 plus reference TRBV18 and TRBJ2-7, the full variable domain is NAGVMQNPRHLVRRRGQEARLRCSPMKGHSHVYWYRQLPEEGLKFMVYLQKENIIDESGMPKERFSAEFPKEGPSILRIQQVVRGDSAAYFCASSTGSTGGYEQYFGPGTRLTVT.

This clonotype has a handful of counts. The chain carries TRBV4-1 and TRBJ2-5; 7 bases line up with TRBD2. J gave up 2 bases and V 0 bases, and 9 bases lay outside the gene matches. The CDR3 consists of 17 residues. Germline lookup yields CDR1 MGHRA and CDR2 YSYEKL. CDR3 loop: CASSQDRGRGTQETQYF. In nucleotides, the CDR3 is TGCGCCAGCAGCCAAGATAGAGGGAGGGGCACACAAGAGACCCAGTACTTC.

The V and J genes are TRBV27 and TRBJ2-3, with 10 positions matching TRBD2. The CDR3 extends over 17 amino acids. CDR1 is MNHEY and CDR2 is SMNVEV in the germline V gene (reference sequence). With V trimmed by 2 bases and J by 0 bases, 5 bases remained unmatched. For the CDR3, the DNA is TGTGCCAGCAGTTTACGGACTAGCGGAAAAAGCACAGATACGCAGTATTTT. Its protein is CASSLRTSGKSTDTQYF.

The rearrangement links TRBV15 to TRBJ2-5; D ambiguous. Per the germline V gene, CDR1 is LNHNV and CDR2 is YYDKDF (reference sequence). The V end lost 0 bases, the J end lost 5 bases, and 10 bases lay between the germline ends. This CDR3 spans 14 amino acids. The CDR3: CATSRDDSVETQYF. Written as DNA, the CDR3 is TGTGCCACCAGCAGAGATGACTCGGTCGAGACCCAGTACTTC.

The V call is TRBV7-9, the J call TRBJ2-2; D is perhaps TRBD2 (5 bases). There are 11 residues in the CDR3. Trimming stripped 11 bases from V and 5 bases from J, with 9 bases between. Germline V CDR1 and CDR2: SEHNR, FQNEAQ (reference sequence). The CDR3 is CAGRGTGELFF. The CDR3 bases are TGTGCCGGGAGAGGAACCGGGGAGCTGTTTTTT. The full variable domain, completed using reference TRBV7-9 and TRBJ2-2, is DTGVSQNPRHKITKRGQNVTFRCDPISEHNRLYWYRQTLGQGPEFLTYFQNEAQLEKSRLLSDRFSAERPKGSFSTLEIQRTEQGDSAMYLCAGRGTGELFFGEGSRLTVL.

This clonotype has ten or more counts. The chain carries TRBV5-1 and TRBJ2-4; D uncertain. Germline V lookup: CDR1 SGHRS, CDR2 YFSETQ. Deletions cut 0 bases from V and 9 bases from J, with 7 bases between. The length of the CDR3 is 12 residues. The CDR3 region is CASSLDQFIQYF. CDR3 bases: TGCGCCAGCAGCTTGGATCAGTTCATTCAGTACTTC.

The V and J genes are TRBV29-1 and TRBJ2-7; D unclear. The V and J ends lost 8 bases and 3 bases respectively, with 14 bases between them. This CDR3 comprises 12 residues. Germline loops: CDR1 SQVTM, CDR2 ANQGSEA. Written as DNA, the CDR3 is TGCAGCACCGGACCGACACTCTACGAGCAGTACTTC. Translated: CSTGPTLYEQYF.

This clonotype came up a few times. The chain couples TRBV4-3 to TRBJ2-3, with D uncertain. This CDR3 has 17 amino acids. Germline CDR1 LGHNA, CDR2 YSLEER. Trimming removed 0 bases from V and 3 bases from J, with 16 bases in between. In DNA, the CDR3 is TGCGCCAGCAGCCAAGATAGGGCAAGGAGACGGACAGATACGCAGTATTTT. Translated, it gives CASSQDRARRRTDTQYF.

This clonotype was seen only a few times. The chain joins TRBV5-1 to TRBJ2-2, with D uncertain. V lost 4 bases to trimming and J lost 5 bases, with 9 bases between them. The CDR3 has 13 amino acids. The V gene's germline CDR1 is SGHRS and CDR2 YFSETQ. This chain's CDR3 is CASSPSTTGELFF. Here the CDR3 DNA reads TGCGCCAGCAGCCCCTCGACGACCGGGGAGCTGTTTTTT.

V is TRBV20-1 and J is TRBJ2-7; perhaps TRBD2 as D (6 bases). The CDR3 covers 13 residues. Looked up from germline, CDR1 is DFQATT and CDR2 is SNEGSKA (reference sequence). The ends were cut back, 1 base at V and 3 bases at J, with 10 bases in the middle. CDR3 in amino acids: CSARARDGYEQYF. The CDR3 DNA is TGCAGTGCTAGAGCGCGGGACGGCTACGAGCAGTACTTC.

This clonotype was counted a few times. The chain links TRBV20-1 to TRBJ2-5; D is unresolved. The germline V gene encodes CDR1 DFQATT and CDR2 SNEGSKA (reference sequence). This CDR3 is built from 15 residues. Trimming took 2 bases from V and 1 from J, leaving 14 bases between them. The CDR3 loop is CSARSLRQAQETQYF. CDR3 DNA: TGCAGTGCTAGATCCCTCCGTCAGGCCCAAGAGACCCAGTACTTC.

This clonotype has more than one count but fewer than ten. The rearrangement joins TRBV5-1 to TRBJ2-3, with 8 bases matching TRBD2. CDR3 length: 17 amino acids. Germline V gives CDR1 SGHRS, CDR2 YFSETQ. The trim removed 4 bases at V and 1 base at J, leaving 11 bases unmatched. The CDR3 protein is CASSRSTSGSRTDTQYF. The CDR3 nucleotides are TGCGCCAGCAGCCGCTCTACTAGCGGAAGCCGCACAGATACGCAGTATTTT.

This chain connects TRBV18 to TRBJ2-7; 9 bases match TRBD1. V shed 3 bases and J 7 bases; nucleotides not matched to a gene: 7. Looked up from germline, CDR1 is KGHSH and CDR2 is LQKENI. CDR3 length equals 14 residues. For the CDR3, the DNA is TGTGCCAGCTCACCGTCCCGGGACAGGGTTGAGCAGTACTTC. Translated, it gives CASSPSRDRVEQYF.